This T cell receptor (beta chain) derives from a study of blood T cell repertoires in COVID-19. Study-wide background: From the United States, Italy and Spain came samples of acute and convalescent COVID-19. PBMCs, B-cell-depleted T cells, or T cells were the source of the cDNA or gDNA that made up the material.

The count of this clone is one. Per the original data handling: Amplification of reference gene primers was used by the study to estimate nucleated cell counts. This table comes from immunoSEQ multiplex PCR, and its TCRdb copy is limited to in-frame clones, with some not included. The D gene and trimming were derived from the DNA, and the V and J assignments and clone size from that table. The profile covers some 200,000 clones, with 84% appearing a single time and 7.5% to 8% taken by the ten largest. The V gene's germline CDR1 is WNHNN and CDR2 SYGVQD (reference sequence). The CDR3 has 14 amino acids. V was cut by 6 bases and J by 9 bases, with 15 bases left in between.

The gene calls are TRBV10-1 and TRBJ1-6; weak D call: TRBD1 (6 bases). Sequences were obtained from peripheral blood. The origin of this receptor is a woman aged 50 to 60 with active or convalescent COVID-19. CDR3 protein: CASRDSDSSSPLHF. As DNA, the CDR3 is TGCGCCAGCAGGGATTCGGACAGCTCTTCACCCCTCCACTTT.